This T cell receptor beta chain is drawn from a study of blood T cell repertoires in COVID-19. The protocol was immunoSEQ multiplex PCR, while the TCRdb copy is restricted to in-frame clones and leaves out a portion. The sample shows some 350,000 clones, 90% to 95% of them seen only once. This clone was seen a single time. This sequence was found in a woman aged 18-29 years who had recovered from COVID-19. The sample consisted of peripheral blood.

The DNA for the CDR3 is TGTGCCAGCCCCCAAGTAGCGGGAGGGCCCCCCGCAGATACGCAGTATTTT. Encoded protein: CASPQVAGGPPADTQYF. V and J are TRBV21-1 and TRBJ2-3; the D call TRBD2 from the table was never checked on the DNA. TRBV21-1 is described as a pseudogene. The CDR3 covers 17 residues.